Shown below are 18 T cell receptor beta chains from a single sample sequenced in a study of blood T cell repertoires in COVID-19. The repertoire was sequenced with immunoSEQ multiplex PCR; TCRdb's copy has only in-frame clones and lacks some. The sample holds 250,000 or so clones; approximately 86% are singletons and the top ten take about 8.6%. Sequencing was carried out using peripheral blood. The receptors were sampled from a man aged 40-49 years with active or convalescent COVID-19.

The chain employs TRBV6-6 and TRBJ1-2; 7 bases agree with TRBD1. CDR3 size: 14 residues. The V segment lost 11 bases and the J segment 4 bases; nucleotides outside the gene matches: 13. From germline, CDR1 is MNHNY and CDR2 SVGAGI (reference sequence). The CDR3 nucleotides are TGTGCCGCCAGCACCGGGCAGGGGGGCTATGGCTACACCTTC. The encoded protein is CAASTGQGGYGYTF.

The chain joins TRBV19 to TRBJ1-6, with a weak D call TRBD1 (6 bases). The CDR3 length is 13 residues. Trimming left V 10 bases short and J 8 bases short, with 15 bases between. Germline CDR1 reads LNHDA; CDR2 reads SQIVND (reference sequence). CDR3 nucleotides: TGTGCCACCCACCAGGGGACGGATTCACCCCTCCACTTT. Encoded protein: CATHQGTDSPLHF.

The chain couples TRBV6-6 to TRBJ1-3; D uncertain. The CDR3 contains 11 residues. Trimming shortened V by 7 bases and J by 4 bases, and 5 bases separated the two germline ends. Germline assignment: CDR1 MNHNY and CDR2 SVGAGI (reference sequence). Here the CDR3 reads CASIQGNTIYF. The CDR3 DNA follows: TGTGCCAGCATCCAGGGAAACACCATATATTTT.

The V gene is TRBV5-1, the J gene TRBJ2-3, with 12 positions matching TRBD2. CDR1 and CDR2 from the germline V gene are SGHRS and YFSETQ. This CDR3 has 16 residues. After removal of 0 bases from V and 4 bases from J, the junction contained 3 bases not matched to a gene. This chain's CDR3 is CASSLVLAGGSDTQYF. The CDR3 nucleotides read TGCGCCAGCAGCTTGGTCCTAGCGGGAGGGTCAGATACGCAGTATTTT.

V usage is TRBV7-9 and J usage is TRBJ1-1; maybe TRBD1 (5 bases). Trimming took 1 base from V and 5 from J, leaving 11 bases between them. The CDR3 contains 14 residues. Germline-derived CDR1 and CDR2 are SEHNR and FQNEAQ (reference sequence). The CDR3 nucleotides read TGTGCCAGCAGCTTAGTTGGAGGGGATACTGAAGCTTTCTTT. Its translation is CASSLVGGDTEAFF.

The chain combines TRBV27 with TRBJ1-2; no definite D call. Deletions cut 9 bases from V and 2 bases from J, with 25 bases between. This CDR3 spans 17 amino acids. CDR1 is MNHEY, CDR2 SMNVEV, per germline (reference sequence). CDR3 DNA: TGTGCCAGTCAAGCCACCCTGACATCGACCCTCAACTATGGCTACACCTTC. It encodes CASQATLTSTLNYGYTF.

The gene calls are TRBV5-1 and TRBJ1-2; D not certain. Germline assignment: CDR1 SGHRS and CDR2 YFSETQ. The V gene lost 1 base and the J gene lost 2 bases, with 15 bases spanning the gap. The CDR3 is 16 amino acids. CDR3 in DNA: TGCGCCAGCAGCTTGTCGGCGGCACCCCGAAACTATGGCTACACCTTC. Translation: CASSLSAAPRNYGYTF. Based on the CDR3 plus reference TRBV5-1 and TRBJ1-2, the full variable domain is KAGVTQTPRYLIKTRGQQVTLSCSPISGHRSVSWYQQTPGQGLQFLFEYFSETQRNKGNFPGRFSGRQFSNSRSEMNVSTLELGDSALYLCASSLSAAPRNYGYTFGSGTRLTVV.

The V and J genes are TRBV2 and TRBJ1-6; D is perhaps TRBD1 (6 bases). This CDR3 comprises 14 residues. CDR1 SNHLY and CDR2 FYNNEI come from the germline V gene. V dropped 7 bases and J dropped 7 bases, with 14 bases sitting between them. The CDR3 loop is CASNQDRRNSPLHF. The CDR3 nucleotides read TGTGCCAGCAACCAAGACAGGAGGAATTCACCCCTCCACTTT. The full variable domain, completed using reference TRBV2 and TRBJ1-6, is EPEVTQTPSHQVTQMGQEVILRCVPISNHLYFYWYRQILGQKVEFLVSFYNNEISEKSEIFDDQFSVERPDGSNFTLKIRSTKLEDSAMYFCASNQDRRNSPLHFGNGTRLTVT.

The CDR3 region has the DNA TGTGCCAGTATGCTCGGGGGGGTCAATGAGCAGTTCTTC. Protein product: CASMLGGVNEQFF. The rearrangement joins TRBV19 to TRBJ2-1; 8 bases match TRBD2. Germline V gene lookup returns CDR1 LNHDA and CDR2 SQIVND (reference sequence). The CDR3 sequence is 13 residues long. The ends lost 7 bases at V and 6 bases at J; junction bases unmatched: 5.

This chain connects TRBV25-1 to TRBJ1-2; 8 bases map to TRBD1. J was trimmed by 6 bases and V by 5 bases; bases with no gene match: 8. The CDR3 runs 14 residues. CDR1 is MGHDK, CDR2 SYGVNS, per germline. As DNA, the CDR3 is TGTGCCAGCAGTCCAGGACAGGGTGTGGATGGCTACACCTTC. It specifies CASSPGQGVDGYTF.

This chain uses TRBV18 with TRBJ2-3; D may be TRBD2 (6 bases). With 8 bases removed from V and 4 bases from J, the gap between germline ends came to 16 bases. Germline-derived CDR1 and CDR2 are KGHSH and LQKENI. This CDR3 contains 14 residues. CDR3 in amino acids: CASKGGQAADTQYF. The CDR3, as DNA: TGTGCCAGCAAAGGAGGGCAGGCGGCAGATACGCAGTATTTT.

V gene TRBV9 combines with J gene TRBJ1-1; D unclear. The CDR3 is made up of 14 amino acids. V dropped 3 bases and J dropped 6 bases, with 15 bases sitting between them. Per the germline V gene, CDR1 is SGDLS and CDR2 is YYNGEE. CDR3 residues: CASSDSISGPEAFF. In DNA, the CDR3 is TGTGCCAGCAGCGACAGTATTAGTGGTCCTGAAGCTTTCTTT.

DNA of the CDR3: TGTGCCAGCAGCGGCCAAACAGGGGGCCTCGAGCAGTACTTC. Residues: CASSGQTGGLEQYF. The chain has TRBV11-2 and TRBJ2-7; 9 bases align to TRBD1. J lost 6 bases, V lost 5 bases, and 8 bases had no gene match. The CDR3 has 14 residues. The germline gives CDR1 SGHAT, CDR2 FQNNGV.

The CDR3 region is CASSHHPRRTYNEQFF. The CDR3 DNA sequence: TGTGCCAGCAGTCACCACCCCCGGAGAACCTACAATGAGCAGTTCTTC. The V and J genes are TRBV2 and TRBJ2-1; unclear D gene. Trimming cost V 5 bases and J 2 bases, with 16 bases left between them. The CDR3 totals 16 residues. Germline CDR1 is SNHLY and CDR2 is FYNNEI.

The chain uses TRBV5-1 and TRBJ1-5; D might be TRBD1 (5 bases). The germline V gene has CDR1 SGHRS and CDR2 YFSETQ. The germline V and J ends were trimmed by 4 bases and 5 bases, with 16 bases remaining between them. This CDR3 contains 15 residues. The CDR3 region is CASSAWPGGDQPQHF. The CDR3 bases are TGCGCCAGCAGCGCCTGGCCGGGGGGAGATCAGCCCCAGCATTTT.

This clone occurred many times. The chain links TRBV6-4 to TRBJ2-2; D possibly corresponds to TRBD2 (6 bases). CDR1 MRHNA and CDR2 SNTAGT come from the germline V gene. The V end lost 8 bases, the J end lost 0 bases, and 10 bases lay between the germline ends. The CDR3 runs 14 residues. CDR3 nucleotides: TGTGCCAGCCGGGAGTTAGCGAACACCGGGGAGCTGTTTTTT. Encoded protein: CASRELANTGELFF.

V usage is TRBV11-3 and J usage is TRBJ2-7; possibly TRBD1 for D (5 bases). In germline, CDR1 is SGHNT, CDR2 YENEEA. The CDR3 is 13 residues long. The V end was cut by 1 base, the J end by 10 bases, with 14 bases between. CDR3: CASSLADSASQYF. The CDR3 nucleotides read TGTGCCAGCAGCTTAGCTGACAGCGCAAGTCAGTACTTC.

The CDR3 nucleotides read TGTGCCAGTAGTCCCGGGGGTAGCGGAGCAGATACGCAGTATTTT. Its translation is CASSPGGSGADTQYF. The rearrangement links TRBV19 to TRBJ2-3, with a tentative D call TRBD2 (6 bases). Germline CDR1 is LNHDA and CDR2 is SQIVND (reference sequence). CDR3 size: 15 residues. Trimming shortened V by 5 bases and J by 4 bases, and 16 bases separated the two germline ends.